The 24 T cell receptor beta chains below all came from one sample that was sequenced in a study of T-cell memory formation after mild COVID-19. TCRdb re-derived calls from the 5' RACE reads in MiXCR, one entry per CDR3 protein. The sample lists under 650,000 distinct CDR3 sequences, over 15% occurring once. The sequenced material came from PBMCs or a T cell subset sorted from them (not recorded which). Receptors were obtained from an adult woman who had mild COVID-19 (a few samples of this study predate the infection). Cell type and time point are not known.

The chain combines TRBV20-1 with TRBJ1-6; D unresolved. Germline assignment: CDR1 DFQATT and CDR2 SNEGSKA (reference sequence). The V and J ends lost 2 bases and 3 bases respectively, with 20 bases between them. The CDR3 is made up of 18 amino acids. The CDR3 nucleotides are TGCAGTGCTAGATCTTCATATACCCGGGCCAACTATAATTCACCCCTCCACTTT. Encoded protein: CSARSSYTRANYNSPLHF.

This clonotype has only a few counts. This sequence joins TRBV28 and TRBJ2-5, with D possibly TRBD1 on 5 matching bases. The CDR3 is 17 amino acids. The germline V and J ends were trimmed by 2 bases and 5 bases, with 21 bases remaining between them. Looked up from germline, CDR1 is MDHEN and CDR2 is SYDVKM. The CDR3 is CASSLLLVGAPKETQYF. CDR3 DNA: TGTGCCAGCAGTTTACTCTTAGTAGGGGCCCCCAAGGAGACCCAGTACTTC.

Only a few counts were recorded for this clonotype. This sequence joins TRBV19 and TRBJ1-1; tentative D call: TRBD1 (5 bases). V shed 0 bases and J shed 5 bases, with 13 bases lying between them. In germline, CDR1 is LNHDA, CDR2 SQIVND (reference sequence). The CDR3 runs to 15 residues. CDR3: CASSIEQVGRTEAFF. DNA for the CDR3: TGTGCCAGTAGTATAGAACAGGTTGGAAGAACTGAAGCTTTCTTT.

This clonotype was detected only once. The chain joins TRBV2 to TRBJ2-7; D tentatively fits TRBD1 or TRBD2 (5 bases each). Germline-derived CDR1 and CDR2 are SNHLY and FYNNEI. CDR3 size: 14 residues. With 5 bases removed from V and 7 bases from J, the gap between germline ends came to 18 bases. The CDR3 spells CASSSGTGFAEQYF. For the CDR3, the DNA is TGTGCCAGCAGTTCAGGGACCGGGTTCGCGGAGCAGTACTTC.

This clonotype was picked up a small number of times. The rearrangement links TRBV25-1 to TRBJ2-2, with D hard to call. The CDR3 has 14 residues. Deletions cut 4 bases from V and 8 bases from J, with 14 bases between. Germline CDR1 is MGHDK and CDR2 is SYGVNS. This chain's CDR3 is CASSAQWPQGELFF. The CDR3, as DNA: TGTGCCAGCAGTGCACAGTGGCCCCAGGGGGAGCTGTTTTTT.

This sequence joins TRBV5-1 and TRBJ1-1, with D unresolved. V was shortened by 4 bases and J by 1 base, with 11 bases between the two germline ends. Germline CDR1 and CDR2: SGHRS and YFSETQ. This CDR3 has 14 amino acids. The CDR3 loop is CASSHGWQNTEAFF. CDR3 nucleotides: TGCGCCAGCAGCCACGGTTGGCAGAACACTGAAGCTTTCTTT.

This clonotype was counted between two and nine times. The V and J genes are TRBV5-1 and TRBJ2-7, with D perhaps TRBD1 (5 bases). CDR1 is SGHRS and CDR2 is YFSETQ in the germline V gene. V lost 4 bases, J lost 3 bases, and 11 bases lay in between. CDR3 length equals 13 residues. Here the CDR3 DNA reads TGCGCCAGCAGCAAAGACAGCCTCTACGAGCAGTACTTC. Translating it yields CASSKDSLYEQYF.

This clonotype was picked up a small number of times. The chain recombines TRBV29-1 with TRBJ2-1, with 8 bases that match TRBD2. Germline V CDR1 and CDR2: SQVTM, ANQGSEA. After removal of 7 bases from V and 8 bases from J, the junction contained 16 bases not matched to a gene. The CDR3 runs 15 residues. CDR3 DNA: TGCAGCGAACCCCCCGGGGGGACTAGTAGGTATGAGCAGTTCTTC. This translates into CSEPPGGTSRYEQFF.

In its sample, this clonotype was seen a few times. V gene TRBV24-1 combines with J gene TRBJ2-6; possibly TRBD1 for D (6 bases). Per germline, CDR1 KGHDR and CDR2 SFDVKD. The CDR3 totals 16 residues. The V and J ends lost 6 bases and 0 bases respectively, with 11 bases between them. In nucleotides, the CDR3 is TGTGCCACCAGTAGTGGGGGCTTCTCTGGGGCCAACGTCCTGACTTTC. Translating it yields CATSSGGFSGANVLTF.

The chain uses TRBV13 and TRBJ2-1, with unresolved D. V was shortened by 2 bases and J by 8 bases, with 4 bases between the two germline ends. CDR3 length: 11 amino acids. In germline, CDR1 is PRHDT, CDR2 FYEKMQ (reference sequence). Here the CDR3 DNA reads TGTGCCAGCAGCTTAATATATGAGCAGTTCTTC. Translated: CASSLIYEQFF. The whole variable domain, remainder taken from reference TRBV13 and TRBJ2-1, is AAGVIQSPRHLIKEKRETATLKCYPIPRHDTVYWYQQGPGQDPQFLISFYEKMQSDKGSIPDRFSAQQFSDYHSELNMSSLELGDSALYFCASSLIYEQFFGPGTRLTVL.

This clonotype appeared a few times. The rearrangement uses TRBV6-5 and TRBJ1-2; D gene unclear. Germline CDR1 MNHEY, CDR2 SVGAGI. The CDR3 consists of 14 residues. The V and J ends lost 1 base and 1 base respectively, with 7 bases between them. CDR3 sequence reads: CASSYYADNYGYTF. CDR3 nucleotide sequence: TGTGCCAGCAGTTACTATGCAGATAACTATGGCTACACCTTC.

This clonotype has ten or more counts. V usage is TRBV7-9 and J usage is TRBJ2-7; 8 bases align to TRBD1. Germline V gene sequence: CDR1 SEHNR, CDR2 FQNEAQ (reference sequence). This CDR3 has 13 residues. J gave up 2 bases and V 6 bases, and 3 bases lay outside the gene matches. The CDR3, as DNA: TGTGCCAGCAGTTCGACAGGGGCCTACGAGCAGTACTTC. The encoded protein is CASSSTGAYEQYF. The complete variable domain, with remaining parts taken from reference TRBV7-9 and TRBJ2-7, reads DTGVSQNPRHKITKRGQNVTFRCDPISEHNRLYWYRQTLGQGPEFLTYFQNEAQLEKSRLLSDRFSAERPKGSFSTLEIQRTEQGDSAMYLCASSSTGAYEQYFGPGTRLTVT.

The count of this clonotype is one. The gene calls are TRBV20-1 and TRBJ2-1, with 8 nucleotides matching TRBD1. V shed 1 base and J 9 bases; nucleotides not matched to a gene: 5. The CDR3 has 13 residues. Germline lookup yields CDR1 DFQATT and CDR2 SNEGSKA (reference sequence). This CDR3 is CSARGQGFGEQFF. For the CDR3, the DNA is TGCAGTGCTAGAGGACAGGGGTTTGGTGAGCAGTTCTTC.

This clonotype has more than one count but fewer than ten. The CDR3 is CASRAGNSYEQYF. The CDR3 DNA follows: TGTGCCAGCAGGGCCGGGAACTCCTACGAGCAGTACTTC. V usage is TRBV28 and J usage is TRBJ2-7; weak D call: TRBD2 (5 bases). The CDR3 contains 13 residues. The ends were cut back, 6 bases at V and 0 bases at J, with 9 bases in the middle. Germline CDR1 is MDHEN and CDR2 is SYDVKM. Complete variable domain (other parts from reference TRBV28 and TRBJ2-7): DVKVTQSSRYLVKRTGEKVFLECVQDMDHENMFWYRQDPGLGLRLIYFSYDVKMKEKGDIPEGYSVSREKKERFSLILESASTNQTSMYLCASRAGNSYEQYFGPGTRLTVT.

The sample holds many counts of this clonotype. The gene calls are TRBV30 and TRBJ2-6; D may be TRBD1 or TRBD2 (5 bases each). The CDR3 consists of 14 residues. Trimming left V 2 bases short and J 3 bases short, with 8 bases between. Germline V CDR1 and CDR2: GTSNPN, SVGIG (reference sequence). The CDR3 nucleotides read TGTGCCTGGAGTCGGGACCATGGGGCCAACGTCCTGACTTTC. Translating it yields CAWSRDHGANVLTF.

CDR3 region: CSARPLDFALGTGELFF. The CDR3 DNA is TGCAGTGCTCGTCCCTTGGACTTTGCCCTTGGCACCGGGGAGCTGTTTTTT. This chain uses TRBV20-1 with TRBJ2-2; D perhaps matches TRBD2 (5 bases). Trimming took off 5 bases at V and 4 bases at J, with 23 bases between the two ends. Germline loops: CDR1 DFQATT, CDR2 SNEGSKA (reference sequence). There are 17 residues in the CDR3.

This clonotype showed up just a few times. This chain connects TRBV12-3 or TRBV12-4 to TRBJ1-1; D is uncertain. CDR3 length equals 15 residues. V was trimmed by 7 bases and J by 1 base, leaving 16 bases between them. This CDR3 reads CASNFRVAQNTEAFF. CDR3 DNA sequence: TGTGCCAGCAACTTCCGAGTGGCCCAGAACACTGAAGCTTTCTTT.

The chain recombines TRBV12-5 with TRBJ2-3, with 8 positions matching TRBD1. The CDR3 consists of 15 residues. The junction had 10 bases not matched to a gene; V was cut back by 5 bases and J by 6 bases. Germline CDR1 is LGHNT and CDR2 is FRNRAP. The CDR3 DNA sequence: TGTGCTAGTGGTGCCCCCGGGGACAGGCGGGATACGCAGTATTTT. It is translated as CASGAPGDRRDTQYF.

The V and J genes are TRBV7-6 and TRBJ2-1; maybe TRBD2 (6 bases). V lost 1 base, J lost 2 bases, and 12 bases lay in between. CDR3 size: 16 residues. The germline CDR1 and CDR2 sequences are SGHVS and FNYEAQ. The CDR3 loop reads CASSLVSGETYNEQFF. CDR3 in DNA: TGTGCCAGCAGCTTAGTCTCGGGGGAGACCTACAATGAGCAGTTCTTC.

This clonotype was seen only a few times. The chain is built from TRBV5-1 and TRBJ1-1; D is uncertain. V was pared by 2 bases and J by 3 bases, with 11 bases between. Germline V CDR1 and CDR2: SGHRS, YFSETQ. CDR3 length equals 14 residues. CDR3 sequence reads: CASSLRVVDTEAFF. The CDR3 coding sequence is TGCGCCAGCAGCTTAAGGGTTGTTGACACTGAAGCTTTCTTT.

This clonotype was counted between two and nine times. The chain uses TRBV7-9 and TRBJ2-1; TRBD2 matches at 10 bases. The V gene end was trimmed by 5 bases and the J gene end by 8 bases; junction bases not matched to a gene: 9. Germline loops: CDR1 SEHNR, CDR2 FQNEAQ (reference sequence). CDR3 length: 15 residues. The CDR3 DNA follows: TGTGCCAGCAGCCTGGTAGCGGGAGGTTACGATGAGCAGTTCTTC. It translates to CASSLVAGGYDEQFF.

The V gene is TRBV12-3 or TRBV12-4, the J gene TRBJ2-1, with TRBD2 matching 9 bases. The V gene end was trimmed by 7 bases and the J gene end by 3 bases; junction bases not matched to a gene: 4. The CDR3 length is 14 residues. The CDR3 protein is CASMPRGGYNEQFF. The CDR3 bases are TGTGCCAGCATGCCGCGGGGGGGCTACAATGAGCAGTTCTTC.

J is TRBJ2-5 and V is TRBV18; D is tentatively TRBD1 or TRBD2 (5 bases each). The length of the CDR3 is 14 residues. CDR1 and CDR2 from the germline V gene are KGHSH and LQKENI. V shed 1 base and J shed 3 bases, with 9 bases lying between them. In DNA form, the CDR3 reads TGTGCCAGCTCACCACGACAGCGGAAAGAGACCCAGTACTTC. It encodes CASSPRQRKETQYF.

The chain combines TRBV20-1 with TRBJ2-3, with D perhaps matching TRBD2 (6 bases). From germline, CDR1 is DFQATT and CDR2 SNEGSKA (reference sequence). The V gene lost 0 bases and the J gene lost 11 bases, with 21 bases spanning the gap. The CDR3 spans 15 residues. The CDR3 sequence is CSARDREPPSVKQYF. DNA of the CDR3: TGCAGTGCTAGAGATCGGGAGCCCCCGAGCGTCAAGCAGTATTTT.